This T cell receptor beta chain was sequenced for a study of shared T cell receptors in the human thymus (dated by TCRdb to the early 2020s). The study in broad terms: The study examined how self-reactive, shared T-cell receptor alpha chains are generated in the human thymus.

Receptor amplification or capture employed the immunoSEQ multiplex PCR assay. Held by TCRdb, this immuneACCESS table contains in-frame sequences only and omits some clones. Under half of the omission traces to an unresolved V gene where checked; the cause of the rest is unknown. A total of about 380,000 clones appear in this sample, approximately 95% of them only once. Roughly 0.02% of the sample is held by the ten biggest clonotypes. CDR1 and CDR2 are read off the germline V gene as SGHRS and YFSETQ. The CDR3 contains 14 residues, cysteine and phenylalanine counted. Only the CDR3 DNA stays, 42 bases, in frame from base 1. The germline ends are 8 bases apart after V is trimmed by 0 bases and J by 2 bases. Notes on this clone: Which antigen it targets is not known. Per-nucleotide qualities are absent, and no much larger clonotype sits a single base away.

This clonotype was sampled from a human donor. The sequence is built from TRBV5-1 and TRBJ1-2; TRBD1 could be the D gene, as 5 bases match. The sequencing sample was made of thymocytes. This receptor carries the CDR3 CASSLGGGNYGYTF. The sequence in DNA is TGCGCCAGCAGCTTGGGCGGGGGGAACTATGGCTACACCTTC.